The 8 T cell receptor beta chains below were found in one sample sequenced in a study of shared clonotypes between healthy human individuals. CD45RO-negative, CCR7-positively selected cells formed the naive CD8 fraction, excluding terminally differentiated effector memory CD45RA+ cells. TCRdb's copy holds only in-frame clones and misses some; the assay was immunoSEQ multiplex PCR. The data show about 820,000 clones, with 90% to 95% seen just once and under 30% held by the top ten. The sequenced sample was naive CD8+ T cells sorted from blood. The receptor source for this set is a man aged 25-40 years in good health.

Points on this clone: A much larger clone differs from this one at a single base, so this may be a read error. Other DNA sequences in this sample translate to the same CDR3. This chain connects TRBV5-4 to TRBJ1-1; D is uncertain. The ends were cut back, 4 bases at V and 0 bases at J, with 1 base in the middle. Germline CDR1 SGHNT, CDR2 YYREEE (reference sequence). The CDR3 loop spans 11 amino acids. The CDR3 DNA reads TGTGCCAGCAGCCTGAACACTGAAGCTTTCTTT. This sequence encodes CASSLNTEAFF.

The chain couples TRBV5-3 to TRBJ2-2; D may be TRBD1 (5 bases). TRBV5-3 is treated as an ORF (open reading frame) with a function not yet certain. CDR3 size: 15 residues. The V and J ends lost 3 bases and 7 bases respectively, with 16 bases between them. The CDR3: CARSSLSPRGGELFF. CDR3 coding DNA: TGTGCCAGAAGCTCTCTATCCCCAAGGGGCGGGGAGCTGTTTTTT.

The chain uses TRBV4-3 and TRBJ2-6, with no clear D. CDR3 length equals 17 residues. V dropped 4 bases and J dropped 0 bases, with 13 bases sitting between them. Germline CDR1 is LGHNA and CDR2 is YSLEER. The CDR3 DNA reads TGCGCCAGCAGCCCAGGACCCCTCGGCTCTGGGGCCAACGTCCTGACTTTC. Its protein is CASSPGPLGSGANVLTF.

The chain couples TRBV11-2 to TRBJ2-7; D may be TRBD2 (7 bases). The CDR3 covers 14 residues. V was shortened by 6 bases and J by 3 bases, with 15 bases between the two germline ends. Germline V CDR1 and CDR2: SGHAT, FQNNGV. CDR3 in amino acids: CASRGGEWVYEQYF. The DNA for the CDR3 is TGTGCCAGCAGAGGGGGGGAGTGGGTCTACGAGCAGTACTTC.

The chain recombines TRBV28 with TRBJ2-7; tentative D call: TRBD1 (5 bases). From germline, CDR1 is MDHEN and CDR2 SYDVKM. V lost 5 bases, J lost 5 bases, and 13 bases lay in between. The CDR3 is 13 amino acids. CDR3 nucleotide sequence: TGTGCCAGCAGTCTAGGCCTAGGGGACGAGCAGTACTTC. As protein: CASSLGLGDEQYF.

This chain connects TRBV28 to TRBJ2-4, with D maybe TRBD1 (5 bases). V lost 5 bases to trimming and J lost 0 bases, with 14 bases between them. Germline lookup yields CDR1 MDHEN and CDR2 SYDVKM. The CDR3 consists of 16 residues. The CDR3 DNA reads TGTGCCAGCAGTAAAGACAGAATCTTAGCCAAAAACATTCAGTACTTC. Encoded protein: CASSKDRILAKNIQYF. The variable domain in full, completed from reference TRBV28 and TRBJ2-4, reads DVKVTQSSRYLVKRTGEKVFLECVQDMDHENMFWYRQDPGLGLRLIYFSYDVKMKEKGDIPEGYSVSREKKERFSLILESASTNQTSMYLCASSKDRILAKNIQYFGAGTRLSVL.

The rearrangement uses TRBV29-1 and TRBJ2-7; D unresolved. CDR1 is SQVTM, CDR2 ANQGSEA, per germline. V was cut by 0 bases and J by 4 bases, with 13 bases left in between. CDR3 length: 14 amino acids. The CDR3 nucleotides read TGCAGCGTTGAAGAAGTGGGCAGAAATTACGAGCAGTACTTC. Amino acid sequence: CSVEEVGRNYEQYF.

V is TRBV5-4 and J is TRBJ1-5, with TRBD1 identical over 8 bases. The V gene end was trimmed by 2 bases and the J gene end by 6 bases; junction bases not matched to a gene: 7. Germline V gene lookup returns CDR1 SGHNT and CDR2 YYREEE (reference sequence). CDR3 length: 15 amino acids. The CDR3 loop reads CASSFFGQGGQPQHF. CDR3 DNA: TGTGCCAGCAGCTTTTTCGGACAGGGAGGTCAGCCCCAGCATTTT.